This T cell receptor (beta chain) is drawn from a study of cytomegalovirus exposure and HLA in healthy donors. Study-wide background: From roughly 180 million T cells, an earlier analysis saw 100 million to 140 million unique TCR beta sequences.

CDR1 and CDR2 from the germline V gene are MDHEN and SYDVKM. V was clipped by 3 bases and J by 7 bases, with 12 bases between them. CDR3 length: 13 amino acids. The PCR employed 60 Vbeta primers together with 13 Jbeta primers. Libraries were prepared by immunoSEQ multiplex PCR; TCRdb keeps only in-frame clonotypes and omits some of them. Here the sample spans under 150,000 clones, more than 80% being singletons. Sequenced input: PBMCs. The TCR was taken from a woman aged 40 to 50 in good health and CMV-seropositive. The chain has TRBV28 and TRBJ1-2; D unclear. The CDR3 protein is CASSFLSGSGYTF. CDR3 nucleotides: TGTGCCAGCAGTTTTTTGTCCGGGAGTGGCTACACCTTC.